The 20 T cell receptor beta chains in this list originate from one sample, sequenced in a study of T cells after yellow fever vaccination. From the 5' RACE reads, TCRdb called clonotypes with MiXCR, one entry per CDR3 protein. The repertoire holds a few hundred thousand distinct CDR3 sequences, with around 4.3% as singletons. Sequenced here: PBMCs, sampled 15 days after the yellow fever booster vaccination. All receptors derive from a man aged 18 to 30 who received the YFV17D yellow fever vaccine.

This clonotype was observed many times. The V call is TRBV6-5, the J call TRBJ2-1, with 10 bases that match TRBD1. CDR3 length equals 15 residues. Per the germline V gene, CDR1 is MNHEY and CDR2 is SVGAGI. J lost 6 bases, V lost 2 bases, and 4 bases had no gene match. In DNA form, the CDR3 reads TGTGCCAGCAGTTACAAGGACAGGGGGGCCAATGAGCAGTTCTTC. Protein product: CASSYKDRGANEQFF.

This clonotype was observed many times. The chain combines TRBV20-1 with TRBJ1-2; D remains ambiguous. Trimming left V 6 bases short and J 0 bases short, with 8 bases between. Germline V lookup: CDR1 DFQATT, CDR2 SNEGSKA (reference sequence). The CDR3 loop spans 12 amino acids. The CDR3 DNA reads as TGCAGTGCCGAGGCATCTAACTATGGCTACACCTTC. Translating it yields CSAEASNYGYTF.

In this sample, this clonotype turned up a few times. The genes are TRBV30 and TRBJ2-2; weak D call: TRBD1 (6 bases). V was cut by 0 bases and J by 3 bases, with 14 bases left in between. Germline V gene lookup returns CDR1 GTSNPN and CDR2 SVGIG (reference sequence). This CDR3 is 16 amino acids long. The CDR3 loop is CAWSVLTGLYTGELFF. For the CDR3, the DNA is TGTGCCTGGAGTGTACTGACAGGACTCTACACCGGGGAGCTGTTTTTT.

The rearrangement uses TRBV7-2 and TRBJ1-1; a possible D gene is TRBD1 (5 bases). Germline CDR1 SGHTA, CDR2 FQGNSA. Trimming stripped 2 bases from V and 4 bases from J, with 14 bases between. CDR3 length: 15 amino acids. CDR3 nucleotide sequence: TGTGCCAGCAGCTTATCTACTGGGGCTCGCACTGAAGCTTTCTTT. Translated, it gives CASSLSTGARTEAFF. Looking up the rest from reference TRBV7-2 and TRBJ1-1 gives the full variable domain: GAGVSQSPSNKVTEKGKDVELRCDPISGHTALYWYRQSLGQGLEFLIYFQGNSAPDKSGLPSDRFSAERTGGSVSTLTIQRTQQEDSAVYLCASSLSTGARTEAFFGQGTRLTVV.

The sample holds many counts of this clonotype. The CDR3 loop is CSASRTANTGELFF. CDR3 nucleotide sequence: TGCAGTGCAAGCCGGACAGCCAACACCGGGGAGCTGTTTTTT. The chain recombines TRBV20-1 with TRBJ2-2, with a weak D call TRBD1 (6 bases). Germline V gene data show CDR1 as DFQATT and CDR2 as SNEGSKA (reference sequence). The CDR3 runs 14 residues. Trimming took off 6 bases at V and 2 bases at J, with 13 bases between the two ends.

There are a few counts of this clonotype. The CDR3 nucleotides read TGTGCCAGCAGCCTCGGGACAACGAACACTGAAGCTTTCTTT. It encodes CASSLGTTNTEAFF. The chain has TRBV5-5 and TRBJ1-1, with D possibly matching TRBD1 (6 bases). V was trimmed by 4 bases and J by 1 base, leaving 11 bases between them. The CDR3 totals 14 residues. Germline loops: CDR1 SGHKS, CDR2 YYEKEE (reference sequence).

This clonotype was detected only a few times. V and J are TRBV20-1 and TRBJ1-2, with D unresolved. The CDR3 is made up of 13 amino acids. The germline gives CDR1 DFQATT, CDR2 SNEGSKA (reference sequence). V was clipped by 5 bases and J by 8 bases, with 18 bases between them. CDR3 DNA: TGCAGTGCTGTCCGGGTTCCGGATGGAGGCTACACCTTC. Its translation is CSAVRVPDGGYTF.

In this sample, this clonotype turned up a few times. This chain links TRBV12-3 or TRBV12-4 with TRBJ1-2; 8 bases align to TRBD1. V shed 5 bases and J 0 bases; nucleotides not matched to a gene: 11. The CDR3 extends over 17 amino acids. The CDR3 reads CASSPTPGQATNYGYTF. The CDR3 DNA follows: TGTGCCAGCAGTCCTACCCCGGGACAGGCGACTAACTATGGCTACACCTTC.

The genes are TRBV6-1 and TRBJ1-2; the D is unclear. The germline V and J ends were trimmed by 6 bases and 2 bases, with 10 bases remaining between them. This CDR3 comprises 13 residues. Germline CDR1 MNHNS, CDR2 SASEGT. The DNA of the CDR3 is TGTGCCAGCAGCGCTAGGATAAACTATGGCTACACCTTC. This sequence encodes CASSARINYGYTF.

CDR3 nucleotides: TGTGCCAGCAGCTACGGGCCCCTAATGGGATACGAGCAGTACTTC. Protein product: CASSYGPLMGYEQYF. The chain is built from TRBV5-5 and TRBJ2-7, with D unclear. Germline V CDR1 and CDR2: SGHKS, YYEKEE (reference sequence). The CDR3 is 15 amino acids. The V end was cut by 3 bases, the J end by 4 bases, with 17 bases between.

The chain combines TRBV27 with TRBJ1-5; TRBD1 aligns across 9 bases. With 6 bases clipped from V and 0 bases from J, the junction kept 9 bases outside the gene matches. The CDR3 covers 17 residues. In germline, CDR1 is MNHEY, CDR2 SMNVEV (reference sequence). The CDR3 here is CASRKQGAGYSNQPQHF. CDR3 nucleotide sequence: TGTGCCAGCAGAAAACAGGGGGCGGGGTATAGCAATCAGCCCCAGCATTTT.

This clonotype appeared a few times. The chain has TRBV12-3 or TRBV12-4 and TRBJ2-5; possibly TRBD1 or TRBD2 for D (5 bases each). V shed 6 bases and J shed 2 bases, with 13 bases lying between them. This CDR3 comprises 14 residues. CDR3: CASSPWDGQETQYF. In DNA form, the CDR3 reads TGTGCCAGCAGCCCGTGGGACGGACAAGAGACCCAGTACTTC.

In this sample, this clonotype turned up many times. This rearrangement joins TRBV6-5 to TRBJ2-4, with D possibly TRBD2 on 5 matching bases. Trimming left V 6 bases short and J 3 bases short, with 12 bases between. The CDR3 spans 14 residues. Germline V gene sequence: CDR1 MNHEY, CDR2 SVGAGI. CDR3 residues: CASSPGVDKNIQYF. The CDR3 bases are TGTGCCAGCAGCCCCGGGGTGGACAAAAACATTCAGTACTTC.

This clonotype showed up many times. This sequence joins TRBV20-1 and TRBJ2-7, with TRBD2 matching over 12 bases. Germline values: CDR1 DFQATT, CDR2 SNEGSKA (reference sequence). The junction had 7 bases not matched to a gene; V was cut back by 1 base and J by 3 bases. The CDR3 consists of 16 residues. In nucleotides, the CDR3 is TGCAGTGCTAGAGCTATGGGACTAGCGGGCAACTACGAGCAGTACTTC. This codes for CSARAMGLAGNYEQYF.

This sequence joins TRBV5-6 and TRBJ2-1, with D possibly called TRBD1 or TRBD2 (5 bases each). V dropped 4 bases and J dropped 1 base, with 15 bases sitting between them. This CDR3 contains 16 residues. Per the germline V gene, CDR1 is SGHDT and CDR2 is YYEEEE. The CDR3 region is CASSPRGQRSYNEQFF. CDR3 bases: TGTGCCAGCAGCCCCCGGGGCCAGCGGTCCTACAATGAGCAGTTCTTC.

There are a few counts of this clonotype. This chain joins TRBV18 and TRBJ2-1, with 7 positions matching TRBD1. The germline gives CDR1 KGHSH, CDR2 LQKENI. The length of the CDR3 is 13 residues. V lost 2 bases to trimming and J lost 5 bases; unmatched junction nucleotides: 0. CDR3 bases: TGTGCCAGCTCACCAGACAGGGACAATGAGCAGTTCTTC. Amino acids: CASSPDRDNEQFF.

The J gene is TRBJ2-3, the V gene TRBV5-1, with D possibly being TRBD1 (6 bases). The CDR3 consists of 17 residues. CDR1 and CDR2 (germline): SGHRS, YFSETQ. With 1 base removed from V and 1 base from J, the gap between germline ends came to 16 bases. CDR3 sequence: CASSLPRTDLGTDTQYF. Written as DNA, the CDR3 is TGCGCCAGCAGCTTGCCTAGGACAGACCTAGGCACAGATACGCAGTATTTT.

The V call is TRBV12-3 or TRBV12-4, the J call TRBJ1-1; 7 bases are shared with TRBD1. Unmatched junction bases numbered 2, after V lost 2 bases and J lost 2 bases. The CDR3 runs 14 residues. The CDR3 reads CASSLWTGNTEAFF. In DNA, the CDR3 is TGTGCCAGCAGTTTATGGACAGGCAACACTGAAGCTTTCTTT.

This clonotype turned up a few times. The rearrangement links TRBV6-6 to TRBJ1-6; tentative D call: TRBD1 (5 bases). CDR1 and CDR2 (germline): MNHNY, SVGAGI (reference sequence). V lost 0 bases and J lost 13, with 22 bases in between. The CDR3 covers 17 residues. CDR3 protein: CASSYSRLLGGNNPLHF. CDR3 nucleotide sequence: TGTGCCAGCAGTTACTCGCGTTTGTTGGGGGGGAATAATCCCCTCCACTTT.

The chain uses TRBV5-1 and TRBJ2-3; 8 bases map to TRBD1. V was pared by 3 bases and J by 0 bases, with 3 bases of the junction left unmatched. Looked up from germline, CDR1 is SGHRS and CDR2 is YFSETQ. The CDR3 spans 15 residues. The CDR3, as DNA: TGCGCCAGCAGCTCCCGACAGGGGAGCACAGATACGCAGTATTTT. It encodes CASSSRQGSTDTQYF.